This T cell receptor beta chain was found in a study of control samples from healthy donors and cancer patients. The data were produced by immunoSEQ multiplex PCR, yet TCRdb's version contains in-frame clones alone and is incomplete. The sample carries about 51,000 clones, 80% recorded once. The CDR3 contains 13 residues. Germline CDR1 and CDR2: SGHAT and FQNNGV. The V and J ends lost 2 bases and 8 bases respectively, with 7 bases between them. The receptor's source is a man between 65 and 79 years old in good health. The chain combines TRBV11-2 with TRBJ1-6; D remains ambiguous. Sequencing was done on a sample of blood. Here the CDR3 DNA reads TGTGCCAGCAGCTTAAACGGGGATTCACCCCTCCACTTT. This encodes CASSLNGDSPLHF.